Listed below are T cell receptor beta chains from one sample, sequenced in a study of T cells in Graves' hyperthyroidism and ophthalmopathy. Via MiXCR, TCRdb re-called the multiplex PCR reads, giving one row per CDR3 protein. The repertoire holds about 600,000 distinct CDR3 sequences, about 16% seen once, with under 3.5% in the top ten. Material: blood. Receptors were obtained from a woman in her thirties or forties with Graves' ophthalmopathy. Both conserved end residues are part of each CDR3. Fields, in order: V gene, D gene, clone size, J gene, CDR3 DNA, CDR3 protein. A D gene is named only where the DNA matches it firmly. Some rows have no size entry. The others give once, few or many, or a class for an expanded clone.

V: TRBV28; D: NA; size: few; J: TRBJ2-3; DNA: TGTGCCAGCAGTTCGGGGTGGATTCAGGGCGATACGCAGTATTTT; CDR3: CASSSGWIQGDTQYF
V: TRBV6-1; D: TRBD1; size: many; J: TRBJ1-5; DNA: TGTGCCAGCAGTTTCGACAGGGTAAATCAGCCCCAGCATTTT; CDR3: CASSFDRVNQPQHF
V: TRBV2; D: TRBD1; size: few; J: TRBJ2-3; DNA: TGTGCCAGCAGTCGCACAGGGGCGCGGAACACAGATACGCAGTATTTT; CDR3: CASSRTGARNTDTQYF
V: TRBV20-1; D: TRBD1; size: many; J: TRBJ2-3; DNA: TGCAGTGCTGAAACTCAGGGGGCAGATACGCAGTATTTT; CDR3: CSAETQGADTQYF
V: TRBV5-1; D: NA; size: many; J: TRBJ1-1; DNA: TGCGCCAGCAGCTTGGGGACACAGAACACTGAAGCTTTCTTT; CDR3: CASSLGTQNTEAFF
V: TRBV4-1; D: TRBD1; size: few; J: TRBJ1-6; DNA: TGCGCCAGCAGCGCGTCGGATTCCACAGGGGATAATTCACCCCTCCACTTT; CDR3: CASSASDSTGDNSPLHF
V: TRBV11-3; D: NA; size: NA; J: TRBJ2-1; DNA: TGTGCCAGCGGACGGACTTACAATGAGCAGTTCTTC; CDR3: CASGRTYNEQFF
V: TRBV24-1; D: NA; size: NA; J: TRBJ1-5; DNA: TGTGCCACCAGTGATCCGACAGCTCCCTCCCAGCCCCAGCATTTT; CDR3: CATSDPTAPSQPQHF
V: TRBV6-1; D: NA; size: many; J: TRBJ1-1; DNA: TGTGCCAGCAGTCTTCTGACAGGGAACACTGAAGCTTTCTTT; CDR3: CASSLLTGNTEAFF
V: TRBV5-6; D: TRBD1; size: NA; J: TRBJ1-2; DNA: TGTGCCAGCAGCCGAGGGGGGACAGGGTTCTATGGCTACACCTTC; CDR3: CASSRGGTGFYGYTF
V: TRBV6-5; D: NA; size: NA; J: TRBJ2-7; DNA: TGTGCCAGCAGTTACTCGTCTTATAGCGACGAGCAGTACTTC; CDR3: CASSYSSYSDEQYF
V: TRBV19; D: NA; size: NA; J: TRBJ2-2; DNA: TGTGCCAGTATTCAGGGCACCGGGGAGCTGTTTTTT; CDR3: CASIQGTGELFF
V: TRBV11-2; D: TRBD1; size: many; J: TRBJ2-7; DNA: TGTGCCAGCAGCTTCAGCCACCCGGGACAGGGAGAGCAGTACTTC; CDR3: CASSFSHPGQGEQYF
V: TRBV10-3; D: TRBD2; size: many; J: TRBJ2-3; DNA: TGTGCCATCAGTGACGGACTAGCGGGAGGCCCAGATACGCAGTATTTT; CDR3: CAISDGLAGGPDTQYF
V: TRBV20-1; D: NA; size: NA; J: TRBJ2-2; DNA: TGCGGGGGGCCATATTCCGGGGAGCTGTTTTTT; CDR3: CGGPYSGELFF
V: TRBV27; D: NA; size: many; J: TRBJ1-1; DNA: TGTGCCAGCCAGACAGACCTAAGTATGACTGAAGCTTTCTTT; CDR3: CASQTDLSMTEAFF
V: TRBV20-1; D: NA; size: NA; J: TRBJ1-3; DNA: TGCAGTGCTAGAGGGTCAGCGTTAGGGAACACCATATATTTT; CDR3: CSARGSALGNTIYF
V: TRBV7-2; D: NA; size: many; J: TRBJ1-1; DNA: TGTGCCAGCAGCTTAGTACAGACTGAAGCTTTCTTT; CDR3: CASSLVQTEAFF
V: TRBV6-1; D: NA; size: many; J: TRBJ1-1; DNA: TGTGCCACTTTCGGCCGGGGATTGAACACTGAAGCTTTCTTT; CDR3: CATFGRGLNTEAFF
V: TRBV5-1; D: NA; size: NA; J: TRBJ1-4; DNA: TGCGCCAGCAGCCCAAGGCCTCGGGGGCTGGATGAAAAACTGTTTTTT; CDR3: CASSPRPRGLDEKLFF
V: TRBV27; D: TRBD2; size: few; J: TRBJ2-1; DNA: TGTGCCAGCAGGCTTAGCGGGGGACATGGGCAGTTCTTC; CDR3: CASRLSGGHGQFF
V: TRBV30; D: TRBD2; size: few; J: TRBJ2-2; DNA: TGTGCCTGGAGTGTAGGGGCGGGAGCCTCCGGGGAGCTGTTTTTT; CDR3: CAWSVGAGASGELFF
V: TRBV11-2; D: TRBD1; size: many; J: TRBJ2-7; DNA: TGTGCCAGCAGCTTAGGAGTGGGACAGAGAAACTCCTACGAGCAGTACTTC; CDR3: CASSLGVGQRNSYEQYF
V: TRBV7-3; D: TRBD1; size: many; J: TRBJ2-1; DNA: TGTGCCAGCAGCAAGACAGGGGGCGCCGTCAATGAGCAGTTCTTC; CDR3: CASSKTGGAVNEQFF
V: TRBV4-1; D: TRBD2; size: few; J: TRBJ2-1; DNA: TGCGCCAGCAGCCAGCCAAGGATAGGGGCTAGCGGGGGAGTACACAATGAGCAGTTCTTC; CDR3: CASSQPRIGASGGVHNEQFF
V: TRBV2; D: TRBD1; size: many; J: TRBJ1-2; DNA: TGTGCCAGCGGCCTAGGGGGCCGAGGCTATGGCTACACCTTC; CDR3: CASGLGGRGYGYTF
V: TRBV11-2; D: NA; size: few; J: TRBJ1-5; DNA: TGTGCCAGCACCAAGGTGAAGCCCCAGCATTTT; CDR3: CASTKVKPQHF
V: TRBV5-1; D: TRBD2; size: NA; J: TRBJ2-7; DNA: TGCGCCAGCAGCTTGGCGGGACTAGCGGGAGGTACCCCCTCCGAGCAGTACTTC; CDR3: CASSLAGLAGGTPSEQYF
V: TRBV20-1; D: NA; size: NA; J: TRBJ2-1; DNA: TGCAGTGCTAGAGCGACTTGGGGGCAGGGGACCTACAATGAGCAGTTCTTC; CDR3: CSARATWGQGTYNEQFF
V: TRBV4-1; D: TRBD1; size: few; J: TRBJ2-7; DNA: TGCGCCAGCAGCCACCCATCATACAGGGGGCAAAACGAGCAGTACTTC; CDR3: CASSHPSYRGQNEQYF
V: TRBV5-1; D: NA; size: many; J: TRBJ1-1; DNA: TGCGCCAGCAGCTTAGGACAGTCCCGATTCATGAACACTGAAGCTTTCTTT; CDR3: CASSLGQSRFMNTEAFF
V: TRBV19; D: TRBD2; size: few; J: TRBJ2-7; DNA: TGTGCCAGTAGTCCCCGGGGGGCGGGAGGCTTGGGCGAGCAGTACTTC; CDR3: CASSPRGAGGLGEQYF
V: TRBV6-1; D: NA; size: NA; J: TRBJ2-7; DNA: TGTGCCAGCAGTAACCAGGGTTTCGAGCAGTACTTC; CDR3: CASSNQGFEQYF
V: TRBV20-1; D: NA; size: NA; J: TRBJ2-7; DNA: TGCAGTGCTAGGGCTAAGGAGCCTCGCGAGCAGTACTTC; CDR3: CSARAKEPREQYF
V: TRBV20-1; D: NA; size: NA; J: TRBJ1-4; DNA: TGCAGTGCGCAGACAGCAACTAATGAAAAACTGTTTTTT; CDR3: CSAQTATNEKLFF
V: TRBV7-3; D: NA; size: many; J: TRBJ2-3; DNA: TGTGCCAGCAGCTTAAGGCGGGACACAGATACGCAGTATTTT; CDR3: CASSLRRDTDTQYF
V: TRBV12-3/TRBV12-4; D: TRBD2; size: many; J: TRBJ2-3; DNA: TGTGCCAGCAGTTTGAGACTAGCGGCGGAGGATACGCAGTATTTT; CDR3: CASSLRLAAEDTQYF
V: TRBV7-2; D: TRBD1; size: many; J: TRBJ2-2; DNA: TGTGCCAGCAGCTGGGGACAGTTGGGAACCGGGGAGCTGTTTTTT; CDR3: CASSWGQLGTGELFF
V: TRBV11-2; D: NA; size: many; J: TRBJ2-7; DNA: TGTGCCAGCAGCTCCGGGGGGGGCAGGGGGTACGAGCAGTACTTC; CDR3: CASSSGGGRGYEQYF
V: TRBV6-1; D: NA; size: NA; J: TRBJ1-5; DNA: TGTGCCAGCAGTGAATCAGTATATAGCAATCAGCCCCAGCATTTT; CDR3: CASSESVYSNQPQHF
V: TRBV2; D: NA; size: many; J: TRBJ1-2; DNA: TGTGCCAGCAGTTTCGATGGGCCCTCGACAGGACATAACTATGGCTACACCTTC; CDR3: CASSFDGPSTGHNYGYTF
V: TRBV12-3/TRBV12-4; D: TRBD1; size: many; J: TRBJ1-1; DNA: TGTGCCAGCAGTTTATGGCAGGGGGGCAGTGGTAACACTGAAGCTTTCTTT; CDR3: CASSLWQGGSGNTEAFF
V: TRBV19; D: NA; size: NA; J: TRBJ1-5; DNA: TGTGCCAGTAGTCCCTCGACACTTAGCAATCAGCCCCAGCATTTT; CDR3: CASSPSTLSNQPQHF
V: TRBV3-1; D: TRBD2; size: NA; J: TRBJ2-2; DNA: TGTGCCAGCAGACGACTAGCGGGGGCGCCGAACACCGGGGAGCTGTTTTTT; CDR3: CASRRLAGAPNTGELFF
V: TRBV5-5; D: NA; size: few; J: TRBJ2-5; DNA: TGTGCCAGCAGCTTTACCCAGGACATGACCCAAGAGACCCAGTACTTC; CDR3: CASSFTQDMTQETQYF
V: TRBV6-2/TRBV6-3; D: NA; size: NA; J: TRBJ2-5; DNA: TGTGCCAGCAGTGAAGGAAAAGGGGGACGCGTCTGGTACCAAGAGACCCAGTACTTC; CDR3: CASSEGKGGRVWYQETQYF
V: TRBV27; D: NA; size: NA; J: TRBJ2-2; DNA: TGTGCCAGCAGTAGACAGAAGGAGGCCGGGGAGCTGTTTTTT; CDR3: CASSRQKEAGELFF
V: TRBV4-1; D: TRBD2; size: few; J: TRBJ2-2; DNA: TGCGCCAGCAGCCAAGAAAGGCTAGCGGGAGGGTCCGGGGAGCTGTTTTTT; CDR3: CASSQERLAGGSGELFF
V: TRBV28; D: TRBD1; size: many; J: TRBJ1-5; DNA: TGTGCCAGTCGGTCCATAGGGGGCTATCAGCCCCAGCATTTT; CDR3: CASRSIGGYQPQHF
V: TRBV28; D: NA; size: many; J: TRBJ2-5; DNA: TGTGCCAGCAGTCGACCAGGGGCCAGGTCTAGGGTAGAGACCCAGTACTTC; CDR3: CASSRPGARSRVETQYF
V: TRBV5-6; D: TRBD1; size: NA; J: TRBJ2-5; DNA: TGTGCCAGCAGCTTGGCCCACAGGGGGGAAGAGACCCAGTACTTC; CDR3: CASSLAHRGEETQYF
V: TRBV28; D: NA; size: many; J: TRBJ1-2; DNA: TGTGCCAGCAGTCCATGGAGACAGGACGATGGCTACACCTTC; CDR3: CASSPWRQDDGYTF
V: TRBV20-1; D: NA; size: few; J: TRBJ2-7; DNA: TGCAGTGCTAGACAGCCGTCCTACGAGCAGTACTTC; CDR3: CSARQPSYEQYF
V: TRBV30; D: NA; size: NA; J: TRBJ2-6; DNA: TGTGCCTGGAGTTCTAGTGTCGCTGGGGCCAACGTCCTGACTTTC; CDR3: CAWSSSVAGANVLTF
V: TRBV7-2; D: TRBD1; size: NA; J: TRBJ2-4; DNA: TGTGCCAGCAGCTTAGGTGTCCCGGGACAGACACACATTCAGTACTTC; CDR3: CASSLGVPGQTHIQYF
V: TRBV2; D: NA; size: many; J: TRBJ2-7; DNA: TGTGCCAGTAAAACCGGGACTGACTCCTACGAGCAGTACTTC; CDR3: CASKTGTDSYEQYF
V: TRBV2; D: NA; size: many; J: TRBJ1-6; DNA: TGTGCCAGCAGTGAGGAGGTCAGGGTCGGTTCACCCCTCCACTTT; CDR3: CASSEEVRVGSPLHF
V: TRBV10-3; D: NA; size: NA; J: TRBJ1-6; DNA: TGTGCCATCAGTGATTTCAATTCACCCCTCCACTTT; CDR3: CAISDFNSPLHF
V: TRBV2; D: NA; size: many; J: TRBJ1-1; DNA: TGTGCCAGCAGTCCCAACGGAGGAGCTTTCTTT; CDR3: CASSPNGGAFF